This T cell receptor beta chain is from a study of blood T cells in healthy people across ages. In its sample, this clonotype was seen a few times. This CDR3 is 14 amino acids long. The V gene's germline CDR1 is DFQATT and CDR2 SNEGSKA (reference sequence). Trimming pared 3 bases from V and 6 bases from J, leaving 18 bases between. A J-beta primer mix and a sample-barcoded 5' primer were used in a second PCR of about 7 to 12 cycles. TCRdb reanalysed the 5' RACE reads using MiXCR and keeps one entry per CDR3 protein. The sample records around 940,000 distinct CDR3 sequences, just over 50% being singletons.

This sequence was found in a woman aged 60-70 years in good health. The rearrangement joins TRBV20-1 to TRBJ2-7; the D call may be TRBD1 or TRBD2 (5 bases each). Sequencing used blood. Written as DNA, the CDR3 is TGCAGTGCTAGCGGGGCCCGCGGTCTGTTCGAGCAGTACTTC. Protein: CSASGARGLFEQYF.